This T cell receptor beta chain was recovered during a study of T cells in Graves' hyperthyroidism and ophthalmopathy. Trimming left V 3 bases short and J 6 bases short, with 8 bases between. The CDR3 sequence is 12 residues long. CDR1 is MDHEN and CDR2 is SYDVKM in the germline V gene. Among the patients, aged 18 to 65, hyperthyroidism was newly diagnosed and had lasted under 2 months. The source material, RNA transcripts, was used to amplify TCR beta CDR3 regions. Initially, a first-round RT-PCR of the TCR CDR3 employed the HTBI primer set. TCRdb analysed the multiplex PCR reads with MiXCR anew, one entry per CDR3 protein. The data contain around 200,000 distinct CDR3 sequences, about 18% of them seen just once; the ten biggest clones take up about 45%. This clonotype was seen at least ten times.

This TCR was recovered from a man aged 40-55 years with Graves' hyperthyroidism. The sequenced sample consisted of blood. The chain recombines TRBV28 with TRBJ1-2; D is possibly TRBD1 (5 bases). The CDR3 spells CASSFPGHGYTF. The DNA of the CDR3 is TGTGCCAGCAGTTTCCCGGGGCATGGCTACACCTTC.